The 23 T cell receptor beta chains below all came from one sample that was sequenced in a study of cytomegalovirus exposure and HLA in healthy donors. In the PCR, 60 Vbeta and 13 Jbeta primers were used. Generated by immunoSEQ multiplex PCR, the TCRdb table keeps only in-frame clones and is missing some. The sample carries 130,000 to 150,000 clones, around three quarters recorded once. The specimen was PBMCs. These receptors came from a man in his forties or fifties in good health and CMV-seropositive.

This clone has a handful of counts. The chain employs TRBV29-1 and TRBJ1-1, with D maybe TRBD1 (5 bases). V lost 4 bases and J lost 2, with 11 bases in between. The CDR3 is made up of 13 amino acids. CDR1 and CDR2 from the germline V gene are SQVTM and ANQGSEA. The CDR3 is CSVAQGINTEAFF. The DNA of the CDR3 is TGCAGCGTTGCCCAGGGAATTAACACTGAAGCTTTCTTT.

This chain joins TRBV5-1 and TRBJ1-5; possibly TRBD1 for D (5 bases). This CDR3 is built from 16 residues. Trimming took off 4 bases at V and 2 bases at J, with 16 bases between the two ends. From germline, CDR1 is SGHRS and CDR2 YFSETQ. In nucleotides, the CDR3 is TGCGCCAGCAGCGCCTCGGGGGGGAATGGCAATCAGCCCCAGCATTTT. It is translated as CASSASGGNGNQPQHF.

This chain joins TRBV5-1 and TRBJ1-3; 7 positions match TRBD1. CDR1 is SGHRS, CDR2 YFSETQ, per germline. J lost 0 bases, V lost 4 bases, and 7 bases had no gene match. This CDR3 has 16 residues. CDR3 residues: CASSPGDSSSGNTIYF. As DNA, the CDR3 is TGCGCCAGCAGCCCGGGGGACAGCAGCTCTGGAAACACCATATATTTT.

Turning to this clone: The sample has other DNA sequences that encode this CDR3 too. The V call is TRBV7-2, the J call TRBJ1-1, with D possibly matching TRBD1 (5 bases). CDR3 length: 15 amino acids. In germline, CDR1 is SGHTA, CDR2 FQGNSA. Trimming stripped 5 bases from V and 2 bases from J, with 15 bases between. Here the CDR3 DNA reads TGTGCCAGCAGCCTCGCGGCAGGGCTCAACACTGAAGCTTTCTTT. The encoded protein is CASSLAAGLNTEAFF.

The chain carries TRBV15 and TRBJ1-1; D unresolved. V was cut by 3 bases and J by 0 bases, with 11 bases left in between. There are 15 residues in the CDR3. Germline V gene sequence: CDR1 LNHNV, CDR2 YYDKDF (reference sequence). CDR3 DNA sequence: TGTGCCACCAGCAGGGCCCCTGCCGTGAACACTGAAGCTTTCTTT. It encodes CATSRAPAVNTEAFF.

This sequence joins TRBV6-5 and TRBJ2-3, with 9 bases identical to TRBD1. J was trimmed by 6 bases and V by 5 bases; bases with no gene match: 9. CDR1 and CDR2 (germline): MNHEY, SVGAGI. CDR3 length equals 15 residues. CDR3: CASSARGTGYDTQYF. Here the CDR3 DNA reads TGTGCCAGCAGTGCGAGGGGGACAGGGTACGATACGCAGTATTTT.

The rearrangement uses TRBV18 and TRBJ1-2; no clear D gene. The CDR3 consists of 12 residues. Trimming stripped 0 bases from V and 10 bases from J, with 9 bases between. Germline-derived CDR1 and CDR2 are KGHSH and LQKENI. The CDR3 DNA reads TGTGCCAGCTCACCACCCGACGGAGCCTACACCTTC. Translating it yields CASSPPDGAYTF.

J is TRBJ2-1 and V is TRBV28; D call uncertain. Germline CDR1 MDHEN, CDR2 SYDVKM. CDR3 length equals 12 residues. V dropped 5 bases and J dropped 10 bases, with 12 bases sitting between them. The CDR3 protein is CASSVQAREQFF. DNA for the CDR3: TGTGCCAGCAGTGTTCAAGCGCGCGAGCAGTTCTTC. Supplemented by reference TRBV28 and TRBJ2-1, the full variable domain reads DVKVTQSSRYLVKRTGEKVFLECVQDMDHENMFWYRQDPGLGLRLIYFSYDVKMKEKGDIPEGYSVSREKKERFSLILESASTNQTSMYLCASSVQAREQFFGPGTRLTVL.

This clone was counted once. The chain combines TRBV5-1 with TRBJ1-2, with D uncertain. Germline lookup yields CDR1 SGHRS and CDR2 YFSETQ. This CDR3 region has 13 residues. Trimming removed 0 bases from V and 4 bases from J, with 7 bases in between. The chain's CDR3 is CASSLDSSYGYTF. DNA for the CDR3: TGCGCCAGCAGCTTGGACAGCTCCTATGGCTACACCTTC.

This chain links TRBV5-6 with TRBJ2-2; 10 bases align to TRBD2. The CDR3 is made up of 14 amino acids. Trimming cost V 5 bases and J 5 bases; bases outside gene matches: 3. Germline values: CDR1 SGHDT, CDR2 YYEEEE. CDR3 residues: CASSTSGITGELFF. The CDR3 coding sequence is TGTGCCAGCAGTACTAGCGGGATAACCGGGGAGCTGTTTTTT.

The V call is TRBV9, the J call TRBJ1-2, with D possibly TRBD1 on 6 matching bases. The CDR3 has 12 amino acids. Germline CDR1 SGDLS, CDR2 YYNGEE. V was trimmed by 4 bases and J by 4 bases, leaving 8 bases between them. The chain's CDR3 is CASSQDSYGYTF. The CDR3 nucleotides read TGTGCCAGCAGCCAGGACAGCTATGGCTACACCTTC.

The V gene is TRBV9, the J gene TRBJ2-3; 9 bases match TRBD2. The CDR3 has 16 residues. After removal of 0 bases from V and 9 bases from J, the junction contained 11 bases not matched to a gene. Germline-derived CDR1 and CDR2 are SGDLS and YYNGEE. In DNA, the CDR3 is TGTGCCAGCAGCGTAGGGGATAGCGGGAGAGAAGGGACGCAGTATTTT. Translating gives CASSVGDSGREGTQYF.

The genes are TRBV10-3 and TRBJ2-1; D unclear. Germline assignment: CDR1 ENHRY and CDR2 SYGVKD. Trimming stripped 0 bases from V and 0 bases from J, with 18 bases between. The CDR3 sequence is 19 residues long. CDR3 in DNA: TGTGCCATCAGTGAGTCCTCCGTTGTGAGTAACAGCTCCTACAATGAGCAGTTCTTC. As protein: CAISESSVVSNSSYNEQFF.

V usage is TRBV6-4 and J usage is TRBJ2-7; 7 bases match TRBD1. Per germline, CDR1 MRHNA and CDR2 SNTAGT. Trimming took 3 bases from V and 5 from J; bases not matched to a gene: 4. CDR3 size: 13 residues. This CDR3 is CASSETTGHEQYF. In DNA form, the CDR3 reads TGTGCCAGCAGTGAGACGACAGGGCACGAGCAGTACTTC.

This clone was seen only a few times. The rearrangement uses TRBV11-1 and TRBJ2-3; D ambiguous. Between the trimmed V and J ends, which lost 5 bases and 6 bases, there was a span of 15 bases. CDR1 is SGHAT and CDR2 is FQDESV in the germline V gene (reference sequence). CDR3 length equals 14 residues. The CDR3, as DNA: TGTGCCAGCAGCCTATCCTCCGCTTTGGATACGCAGTATTTT. Its protein product is CASSLSSALDTQYF.

V usage is TRBV4-3 and J usage is TRBJ2-2, with D perhaps TRBD1 (6 bases). The CDR3 has 15 amino acids. V shed 3 bases and J shed 3 bases, with 11 bases lying between them. Germline lookup yields CDR1 LGHNA and CDR2 YSLEER. DNA of the CDR3: TGCGCCAGCAGCCAGATGGACAGCGACACCGGGGAGCTGTTTTTT. Translation gives CASSQMDSDTGELFF.

This chain joins TRBV2 and TRBJ1-1, with D uncertain. Between the trimmed V and J ends, which lost 3 bases and 3 bases, there was a span of 8 bases. CDR1 is SNHLY and CDR2 is FYNNEI in the germline V gene. The CDR3 length is 13 residues. This CDR3 reads CASSEEGHTEAFF. For the CDR3, the DNA is TGTGCCAGCAGTGAGGAGGGCCACACTGAAGCTTTCTTT.

This clone came up a few times. This chain connects TRBV5-1 to TRBJ2-3, with 9 positions matching TRBD2. J was trimmed by 6 bases and V by 4 bases; bases with no gene match: 6. CDR1 and CDR2 from the germline V gene are SGHRS and YFSETQ. CDR3 size: 14 residues. CDR3 residues: CASSPGLASDTQYF. CDR3 DNA: TGCGCCAGCAGCCCGGGACTAGCATCCGATACGCAGTATTTT.

The chain employs TRBV19 and TRBJ1-3, with D possibly being TRBD1 (6 bases). Deletions cut 6 bases from V and 0 bases from J, with 15 bases between. CDR1 and CDR2 (germline): LNHDA, SQIVND (reference sequence). CDR3 length: 16 residues. CDR3 region: CASSPGRQVSGNTIYF. In DNA, the CDR3 is TGTGCCAGTAGCCCTGGTCGACAGGTCTCTGGAAACACCATATATTTT.

The chain joins TRBV5-6 to TRBJ1-2; 9 nucleotides match TRBD1. Germline CDR1 and CDR2: SGHDT and YYEEEE. V trimming: 4 bases; J trimming: 7 bases; junction bases outside the gene matches: 5. The CDR3 has 13 amino acids. CDR3 DNA: TGTGCCAGCAGCCCCGGACAGGGGTCTGGCTACACCTTC. Its translation is CASSPGQGSGYTF.

The chain carries TRBV10-3 and TRBJ1-6; D is uncertain. Germline CDR1 is ENHRY and CDR2 is SYGVKD. The CDR3 contains 13 residues. Trimming took 7 bases from V and 7 from J, leaving 11 bases between them. CDR3 DNA sequence: TGTGCCATCACTGACACCCAGAATTCACCCCTCCACTTT. Amino acid sequence: CAITDTQNSPLHF.

This clone was seen more than once but under ten times. The chain is built from TRBV6-5 and TRBJ2-7; TRBD2 agrees at 7 bases. V lost 3 bases and J lost 1; bases outside the gene matches: 3. The germline V gene has CDR1 MNHEY and CDR2 SVGAGI. The length of the CDR3 is 14 residues. CDR3 nucleotides: TGTGCCAGCAGTTATGGCGGGAGATCCTACGAGCAGTACTTC. Translated, it gives CASSYGGRSYEQYF.

The genes are TRBV7-3 and TRBJ2-1, with D perhaps TRBD2 (6 bases). The CDR3 runs 18 residues. Germline-derived CDR1 and CDR2 are SGHTA and FQGTGA. V lost 5 bases, J lost 1 base, and 21 bases lay in between. In DNA, the CDR3 is TGTGCCAGCAGCCCCTTTACTCCAGGGAGGAAGTCCTACAATGAGCAGTTCTTC. Protein product: CASSPFTPGRKSYNEQFF.